These 11 T cell receptor beta chains originate from one sample sequenced in a study of somatic mutations in cytotoxic T cells in rheumatoid arthritis. Using immunoSEQ multiplex PCR, the repertoire was profiled, and TCRdb retains in-frame clones only, with some absent. The data hold tens of thousands of clones, with about four fifths observed a single time. The sequencing input was CD8+ T cells sorted from blood. These receptors were taken from a man aged 35-49 years in good health.

The rearrangement uses TRBV7-9 and TRBJ1-5; D unresolved. The CDR3 consists of 16 residues. Germline V gene data show CDR1 as SEHNR and CDR2 as FQNEAQ (reference sequence). V was pared by 1 base and J by 0 bases, with 10 bases between. The CDR3 nucleotides are TGTGCCAGCAGCTTAGGGGCGGGGTATAGCAATCAGCCCCAGCATTTT. Translating it yields CASSLGAGYSNQPQHF.

The chain has TRBV27 and TRBJ1-4; possible D gene TRBD1, 5 bases. V shed 8 bases and J shed 4 bases, with 11 bases lying between them. The CDR3 length is 13 residues. Germline loops: CDR1 MNHEY, CDR2 SMNVEV (reference sequence). CDR3 coding DNA: TGTGCCAGCTCGGGACGATATAATGAAAAACTGTTTTTT. Protein product: CASSGRYNEKLFF. Using reference TRBV27 and TRBJ1-4 for the parts outside the CDR3, the full variable domain is EAQVTQNPRYLITVTGKKLTVTCSQNMNHEYMSWYRQDPGLGLRQIYYSMNVEVTDKGDVPEGYKVSRKEKRNFPLILESPSPNQTSLYFCASSGRYNEKLFFGSGTQLSVL.

The chain couples TRBV27 to TRBJ2-3; TRBD2 aligns across 11 bases. Trimming removed 7 bases from V and 1 base from J; junction bases left unmatched: 19. CDR3 size: 20 residues. In germline, CDR1 is MNHEY, CDR2 SMNVEV (reference sequence). As DNA, the CDR3 is TGTGCCAGCACCCCCGCTAGCGGGGGGTGGGGGTATTCGGGCACAGATACGCAGTATTTT. Amino acid sequence: CASTPASGGWGYSGTDTQYF.

This clone has more than one count but fewer than ten. The V gene is TRBV19, the J gene TRBJ1-1, with no clear D. Germline V lookup: CDR1 LNHDA, CDR2 SQIVND (reference sequence). Trimming stripped 5 bases from V and 0 bases from J, with 4 bases between. This CDR3 contains 12 residues. CDR3 in DNA: TGTGCCAGTAGTCCGATGAACACTGAAGCTTTCTTT. It codes for CASSPMNTEAFF.

This clone was detected once. This chain joins TRBV4-1 and TRBJ2-7, with D maybe TRBD1 (6 bases). Trimming cost V 0 bases and J 0 bases, with 9 bases left between them. Germline V gene data show CDR1 as MGHRA and CDR2 as YSYEKL. CDR3 length: 15 residues. The chain's CDR3 is CASSQDQDSSYEQYF. The CDR3 DNA sequence: TGCGCCAGCAGCCAAGATCAGGACAGCTCCTACGAGCAGTACTTC.

This chain links TRBV15 with TRBJ1-1; D gene ambiguous. The V and J ends lost 0 bases and 0 bases respectively, with 8 bases between them. CDR1 is LNHNV and CDR2 is YYDKDF in the germline V gene (reference sequence). The CDR3 is 15 amino acids. In nucleotides, the CDR3 is TGTGCCACCAGCAGAGAAACAGACATGAACACTGAAGCTTTCTTT. It yields the protein CATSRETDMNTEAFF.

This rearrangement joins TRBV6-1 to TRBJ1-4; possible D gene TRBD1, 5 bases. V gave up 4 bases and J gave up 10 bases, with 13 bases separating them. There are 13 residues in the CDR3. CDR1 is MNHNS, CDR2 SASEGT, per germline. CDR3 in DNA: TGTGCCAGCAGTGGGGACGACCTAGGAAAACTGTTTTTT. It yields the protein CASSGDDLGKLFF.

The rearrangement joins TRBV30 to TRBJ2-6, with 9 bases fitting TRBD1. Germline V gives CDR1 GTSNPN, CDR2 SVGIG (reference sequence). The ends lost 3 bases at V and 2 bases at J; junction bases unmatched: 5. This CDR3 region has 16 residues. The DNA for the CDR3 is TGTGCCTGGAGACAGGGGGCAGTCGCTGGGGCCAACGTCCTGACTTTC. Encoded protein: CAWRQGAVAGANVLTF.

J is TRBJ2-7 and V is TRBV7-9; a possible D gene is TRBD2 (6 bases). Germline V lookup: CDR1 SEHNR, CDR2 FQNEAQ (reference sequence). Trimming removed 6 bases from V and 3 bases from J, with 18 bases in between. There are 15 residues in the CDR3. This CDR3 reads CASSPGTGEIYEQYF. Here the CDR3 DNA reads TGTGCCAGCAGTCCCGGGACGGGGGAGATCTACGAGCAGTACTTC.

DNA for the CDR3: TGTGCCAGCAGCGTAGTTCCCCCCCTCAAGAACACTGAAGCTTTCTTT. Protein sequence: CASSVVPPLKNTEAFF. The chain is built from TRBV9 and TRBJ1-1; D gene ambiguous. Germline CDR1 reads SGDLS; CDR2 reads YYNGEE. V was clipped by 0 bases and J by 1 base, with 13 bases between them. The CDR3 has 16 residues. Filled out from reference TRBV9 and TRBJ1-1, the complete variable domain reads DSGVTQTPKHLITATGQRVTLRCSPRSGDLSVYWYQQSLDQGLQFLIQYYNGEERAKGNILERFSAQQFPDLHSELNLSSLELGDSALYFCASSVVPPLKNTEAFFGQGTRLTVV.

CDR3 region: CASSGLETGDHNEQFF. CDR3 DNA sequence: TGCGCCAGCAGTGGCCTCGAGACAGGGGACCACAATGAGCAGTTCTTC. The chain employs TRBV10-2 and TRBJ2-1; 8 nucleotides line up with TRBD1. CDR3 length: 16 amino acids. V dropped 4 bases and J dropped 5; count of bases not matched to a gene: 10. Germline CDR1 and CDR2: WSHSY and SAAADI.